This T cell receptor beta chain appears in the sequencing data of a study of cytomegalovirus exposure and HLA in healthy donors. Notes on the study in general: A later analysis linked some 17,000 TCR beta sequences to HLA alleles at 0.05 false discovery rate. Under in vitro conditions, three CMV-associated chains were confirmed as specific for CMV antigens. Earlier analysis found most TCR beta V segments productive about 90% or about 30% of the time. CMV serostatus was the only immune exposure information that was available.

Concerning this clone: Its antigen remains unknown.

Looked up from germline, CDR1 is SGHRS and CDR2 is YFSETQ. J gave up 2 bases and V 4 bases, and 4 bases lay outside the gene matches. The CDR3 consists of 15 residues. PCR employed 60 Vbeta and 13 Jbeta primers. Sequencing was performed with immunoSEQ multiplex PCR; in TCRdb, only in-frame clones are kept and a portion is missing. The data show 100,000 to 150,000 clones, approximately 80% seen once. Sequencing input: PBMCs. The source is a woman aged 40 to 55 in good health and CMV-seropositive. The rearrangement uses TRBV5-1 and TRBJ2-7; 12 bases agree with TRBD2. For the CDR3, the DNA is TGCGCCAGCAGCCAGACTAGCGGGAGTGCCTACGAGCAGTACTTC. This encodes CASSQTSGSAYEQYF.